These 25 T cell receptor beta chains were all obtained from the same sample, sequenced in a study of T-cell memory formation after mild COVID-19. From the 5' RACE reads, TCRdb called clonotypes with MiXCR, one entry per CDR3 protein. The sample contains some 340,000 distinct CDR3 sequences, 10% to 15% of which appear only once. The source material was PBMCs or a T cell subset sorted from them (not recorded which). These receptors all come from a man younger than 35 who had mild COVID-19 (a few samples of this study predate the infection). Cell type and time point are not known.

The V gene is TRBV20-1, the J gene TRBJ1-4, with 8 bases matching TRBD1. The CDR3 is 12 residues long. Germline values: CDR1 DFQATT, CDR2 SNEGSKA (reference sequence). CDR3 DNA: TGCGTAGCGACAGGGGATGTTGAAAAACTGTTTTTT. It specifies CVATGDVEKLFF.

The chain uses TRBV6-5 and TRBJ2-7, with 7 bases fitting TRBD1. V was clipped by 0 bases and J by 2 bases; unmatched bases: 4. This CDR3 is 15 amino acids long. CDR1 MNHEY and CDR2 SVGAGI come from the germline V gene. CDR3 protein: CASSYSPTGAYEQYF. The CDR3 DNA sequence: TGTGCCAGCAGTTACTCCCCCACAGGGGCCTACGAGCAGTACTTC.

In its sample, this clonotype was seen many times. The chain combines TRBV5-1 with TRBJ1-6; D may be TRBD1 (5 bases). V was shortened by 2 bases and J by 0 bases, with 9 bases between the two germline ends. The CDR3 covers 16 residues. Germline V CDR1 and CDR2: SGHRS, YFSETQ. The CDR3 reads CASSFRGSSYNSPLHF. The DNA for the CDR3 is TGCGCCAGCAGCTTCCGGGGGAGCTCCTATAATTCACCCCTCCACTTT.

This clonotype has a handful of counts. V is TRBV2 and J is TRBJ1-4; D might be TRBD1 (6 bases). The length of the CDR3 is 15 residues. V dropped 1 base and J dropped 5 bases, with 11 bases sitting between them. CDR1 SNHLY and CDR2 FYNNEI come from the germline V gene. The CDR3 DNA reads as TGTGCCAGCAGTGAAGATCCAGGGGCGAATGAAAAACTGTTTTTT. Translation gives CASSEDPGANEKLFF.

This clonotype was detected a few times. V usage is TRBV5-1 and J usage is TRBJ2-7; D is unresolved. CDR3 length equals 15 residues. V was trimmed by 4 bases and J by 6 bases, leaving 20 bases between them. Germline CDR1 is SGHRS and CDR2 is YFSETQ. The CDR3 DNA reads as TGCGCCAGCAGCAGCACCCAATATGGGGATGGCGAGCAGTACTTC. This gives the protein CASSSTQYGDGEQYF.

V usage is TRBV6-5 and J usage is TRBJ1-6, with D tentatively TRBD1 (5 bases). V lost 0 bases, J lost 9 bases, and 12 bases lay in between. The germline gives CDR1 MNHEY, CDR2 SVGAGI. This CDR3 spans 15 amino acids. The CDR3 protein is CASSYSGTVPSPLHF. The CDR3 nucleotides read TGTGCCAGCAGTTACTCCGGGACGGTGCCTTCACCCCTCCACTTT.

The chain carries TRBV6-2 or TRBV6-3 and TRBJ1-5; TRBD1 agrees at 9 bases. The CDR3 spans 19 residues. V lost 0 bases, J lost 0 bases, and 9 bases stayed unmatched. CDR1 is MNHEY, CDR2 SVGEGT, per germline. The CDR3 spells CASSYSMDRGTYSNQPQHF. CDR3 in DNA: TGTGCCAGCAGTTACTCGATGGACAGGGGAACATATAGCAATCAGCCCCAGCATTTT.

This clonotype came up a few times. CDR3 DNA: TGTGCCAGCAGCGTAGGACACCGGAACACCGGGGAGCTGTTTTTT. This gives the protein CASSVGHRNTGELFF. The chain is built from TRBV9 and TRBJ2-2; D not resolved. The germline V gene has CDR1 SGDLS and CDR2 YYNGEE. V lost 0 bases and J lost 1, with 7 bases in between. The CDR3 is made up of 15 amino acids. Filled out from reference TRBV9 and TRBJ2-2, the complete variable domain reads DSGVTQTPKHLITATGQRVTLRCSPRSGDLSVYWYQQSLDQGLQFLIQYYNGEERAKGNILERFSAQQFPDLHSELNLSSLELGDSALYFCASSVGHRNTGELFFGEGSRLTVL.

This chain uses TRBV5-1 with TRBJ2-5; 8 bases line up with TRBD1. The CDR3 has 13 amino acids. With V trimmed by 5 bases and J by 0 bases, 0 bases remained unmatched. The germline gives CDR1 SGHRS, CDR2 YFSETQ. The CDR3 is CASRGQDQETQYF. Here the CDR3 DNA reads TGCGCCAGCAGGGGACAGGACCAAGAGACCCAGTACTTC.

This clonotype was seen a handful of times. This chain uses TRBV4-2 with TRBJ2-5; 8 bases match TRBD2. After removal of 0 bases from V and 2 bases from J, the junction contained 11 bases not matched to a gene. Germline V gives CDR1 LGHNA, CDR2 YNFKEQ. This CDR3 is 18 amino acids long. CDR3 coding DNA: TGTGCCAGCAGCCAAGATCCCGGGAGCGGGGGTTATCAAGAGACCCAGTACTTC. It encodes CASSQDPGSGGYQETQYF.

This clonotype was found a few times. In DNA form, the CDR3 reads TGTGCCAGCACCCTTGGACAGGGGAACACTGAAGCTTTCTTT. Amino acid sequence: CASTLGQGNTEAFF. The chain employs TRBV7-2 and TRBJ1-1, with 8 bases lining up with TRBD1. CDR1 and CDR2 (germline): SGHTA, FQGNSA. The CDR3 covers 14 residues. With V trimmed by 7 bases and J by 1 base, 5 bases remained unmatched.

This clonotype was recorded only once. The chain has TRBV9 and TRBJ2-1, with 8 bases matching TRBD2. There are 16 residues in the CDR3. Losses at the gene ends were 0 bases for V and 6 bases for J; bases not matched to a gene: 8. CDR1 and CDR2 (germline): SGDLS, YYNGEE. CDR3 nucleotides: TGTGCCAGCAGCGTAGTGGTGTTAGCGGGATTCAATGAGCAGTTCTTC. Protein: CASSVVVLAGFNEQFF.

The rearrangement links TRBV5-1 to TRBJ2-3; perhaps TRBD1 as D (5 bases). CDR1 SGHRS and CDR2 YFSETQ come from the germline V gene. This CDR3 is built from 18 residues. Trimming removed 0 bases at V and 1 base at J, with 18 bases between. The CDR3 spells CASSLDRDWGGGTDTQYF. The CDR3 nucleotides read TGCGCCAGCAGCTTGGATCGTGATTGGGGCGGAGGCACAGATACGCAGTATTTT.

The chain carries TRBV5-1 and TRBJ2-6, with D hard to call. This CDR3 has 15 residues. CDR1 is SGHRS and CDR2 is YFSETQ in the germline V gene. V lost 2 bases, J lost 1 base, and 7 bases lay in between. CDR3 bases: TGCGCCAGCAGCTTACGGGTTTCTGGGGCCAACGTCCTGACTTTC. Its translation is CASSLRVSGANVLTF. Supplemented by reference TRBV5-1 and TRBJ2-6, the full variable domain reads KAGVTQTPRYLIKTRGQQVTLSCSPISGHRSVSWYQQTPGQGLQFLFEYFSETQRNKGNFPGRFSGRQFSNSRSEMNVSTLELGDSALYLCASSLRVSGANVLTFGAGSRLTVL.

This clonotype showed up many times. This rearrangement joins TRBV2 to TRBJ2-4, with D unclear. Germline CDR1 reads SNHLY; CDR2 reads FYNNEI. The CDR3 is made up of 14 amino acids. Trimming stripped 4 bases from V and 0 bases from J, with 7 bases between. CDR3 in DNA: TGTGCCAGCAGTGTGGCTACAGCCAAAAACATTCAGTACTTC. Amino acids: CASSVATAKNIQYF. Drawing the rest from reference TRBV2 and TRBJ2-4, the complete variable domain is EPEVTQTPSHQVTQMGQEVILRCVPISNHLYFYWYRQILGQKVEFLVSFYNNEISEKSEIFDDQFSVERPDGSNFTLKIRSTKLEDSAMYFCASSVATAKNIQYFGAGTRLSVL.

This clonotype has just a few counts. This rearrangement joins TRBV29-1 to TRBJ2-3, with 8 bases identical to TRBD2. V lost 2 bases to trimming and J lost 6 bases; unmatched junction nucleotides: 7. This CDR3 comprises 14 residues. The germline V gene has CDR1 SQVTM and CDR2 ANQGSEA. The CDR3 spells CSVEKVLAGDTQYF. CDR3 DNA sequence: TGCAGCGTTGAAAAAGTGTTAGCGGGGGATACGCAGTATTTT.

This clonotype has just a few counts. This chain joins TRBV11-2 and TRBJ2-7, with D hard to call. The V end lost 3 bases, the J end lost 2 bases, and 8 bases lay between the germline ends. Germline CDR1 SGHAT, CDR2 FQNNGV. The CDR3 is 13 residues long. Here the CDR3 reads CASSFEGTYEQYF. The CDR3 DNA is TGTGCCAGCAGCTTCGAAGGGACCTACGAGCAGTACTTC.

The V gene is TRBV20-1, the J gene TRBJ2-1; 9 bases map to TRBD2. CDR3 length: 14 residues. The trim removed 7 bases at V and 4 bases at J, leaving 8 bases unmatched. In germline, CDR1 is DFQATT, CDR2 SNEGSKA (reference sequence). The CDR3: CSGRGLAGYNEQFF. The CDR3 DNA follows: TGCAGTGGTAGGGGTCTAGCGGGGTACAATGAGCAGTTCTTC.

A single count supports this clonotype. The chain recombines TRBV20-1 with TRBJ1-2; the match to TRBD1 covers 8 bases. V lost 5 bases, J lost 8 bases, and 7 bases stayed unmatched. Germline V gene lookup returns CDR1 DFQATT and CDR2 SNEGSKA (reference sequence). The CDR3 covers 12 residues. The CDR3 protein is CSASGQGEGYTF. The CDR3, as DNA: TGCAGTGCTTCTGGACAGGGTGAGGGCTACACCTTC.

In this sample, this clonotype turned up many times. V is TRBV6-2 or TRBV6-3 and J is TRBJ1-1; no firm D call. The CDR3 consists of 14 residues. The V gene's germline CDR1 is MNHEY and CDR2 SVGEGT. Trimming removed 5 bases from V and 2 bases from J, with 12 bases in between. The CDR3 reads CASSLAISNTEAFF. CDR3 in DNA: TGTGCCAGCAGTCTCGCAATAAGTAACACTGAAGCTTTCTTT.

This clonotype was observed many times. The V and J genes are TRBV4-3 and TRBJ2-7; D possibly uses TRBD1 or TRBD2 (6 bases each). CDR3 length: 15 amino acids. Germline assignment: CDR1 LGHNA and CDR2 YSLEER. V lost 1 base, J lost 4 bases, and 14 bases lay in between. Written as DNA, the CDR3 is TGCGCCAGCAGCCAAGGAGTCGGGGGCCCATACGAGCAGTACTTC. Translation: CASSQGVGGPYEQYF.

This clonotype was observed a few times. This rearrangement joins TRBV7-3 to TRBJ2-3, with 10 bases fitting TRBD2. Germline lookup yields CDR1 SGHTA and CDR2 FQGTGA. The CDR3 runs to 16 residues. V lost 2 bases to trimming and J lost 2 bases; unmatched junction nucleotides: 4. The CDR3 DNA sequence: TGTGCCAGCAGCTTATTAGCGGGGGGACTCACAGATACGCAGTATTTT. Protein product: CASSLLAGGLTDTQYF.

This clonotype was seen more than once but under ten times. The chain is built from TRBV4-2 and TRBJ1-1; 9 bases are shared with TRBD1. CDR1 and CDR2 (germline): LGHNA, YNFKEQ. The CDR3 has 16 amino acids. V trimming: 2 bases; J trimming: 0 bases; junction bases outside the gene matches: 4. The CDR3 spells CASSQKTGGLNTEAFF. CDR3 nucleotides: TGTGCCAGCAGCCAAAAAACAGGGGGCCTGAACACTGAAGCTTTCTTT.

The chain uses TRBV12-3 or TRBV12-4 and TRBJ2-1; TRBD1 or TRBD2 may be the D gene (5 bases each). The CDR3 is 15 residues long. Trimming cost V 5 bases and J 0 bases, with 11 bases left between them. The CDR3 coding sequence is TGTGCCAGCAGTCCAGCGGACAACTCCTACAATGAGCAGTTCTTC. It is translated as CASSPADNSYNEQFF.

Only one count was recorded for this clonotype. V usage is TRBV7-9 and J usage is TRBJ1-1; D is unclear. From germline, CDR1 is SEHNR and CDR2 FQNEAQ (reference sequence). V was pared by 5 bases and J by 8 bases, with 12 bases between. The CDR3 consists of 12 residues. CDR3 sequence: CASSRVPAEAFF. The CDR3 DNA sequence: TGTGCCAGCAGCCGGGTACCCGCGGAAGCTTTCTTT.